This T cell receptor beta chain was sequenced for a study of blood T cells in healthy people across ages. Study-level results: Higher naive T cell percentage went strongly together with higher TCR beta diversity. Long-lived donors carried more naive CD4+ cells and greater diversity than aged donors.

Collection of about 9.4 milliliters of peripheral blood was performed for each donor. Extraction yielded at least 5.5 micrograms of total RNA per sample. On this clonotype: The antigen is not known.

A sample-barcoded 5' primer and a J-beta primer mix were used in a second PCR of roughly 7 to 12 cycles. TCRdb fed the 5' RACE reads into MiXCR, producing one record per CDR3 protein. Among about a million distinct CDR3 sequences, 35% to 45% were seen once, and the ten largest hold about 12%. CDR1 MDHEN and CDR2 SYDVKM come from the germline V gene. Trimming removed 3 bases from V and 2 bases from J; junction bases left unmatched: 9. The CDR3 is 16 amino acids. This TCR was sampled from a man aged 18-30 years in good health. The chain links TRBV28 to TRBJ2-7; 8 bases are a match to TRBD2. Specimen: blood. CDR3 residues: CASSLGRRGVTYEQYF. CDR3 bases: TGTGCCAGCAGTTTGGGGAGGCGGGGGGTCACCTACGAGCAGTACTTC.